One sample yielded the 7 T cell receptor beta chains listed below, sequenced in a study of T cells in tuberculosis. TCRdb's copy holds only in-frame clones and misses some; the assay was immunoSEQ multiplex PCR. The repertoire holds roughly 40,000 clones, with about 95% as singletons. Sequenced material: PBMCs. These receptors were taken from a donor between 10 and 35 years old with latent tuberculosis or without tuberculosis infection.

The J gene is TRBJ2-2, the V gene TRBV28; D is possibly TRBD1 (6 bases). The CDR3 consists of 17 residues. V lost 5 bases to trimming and J lost 6 bases, with 22 bases between them. The V gene's germline CDR1 is MDHEN and CDR2 SYDVKM. In DNA form, the CDR3 reads TGTGCCAGCAGTGCGTTTTGGCTGGGACAAGACGCCGGGGAGCTGTTTTTT. This sequence encodes CASSAFWLGQDAGELFF.

V gene TRBV27 combines with J gene TRBJ1-2, with 12 bases that match TRBD1. Germline V gene sequence: CDR1 MNHEY, CDR2 SMNVEV (reference sequence). The CDR3 totals 17 residues. With 8 bases clipped from V and 2 bases from J, the junction kept 12 bases outside the gene matches. CDR3 in DNA: TGTGCCAGCGCCCGGGACAGGGGGCCAGGAGCCAACTATGGCTACACCTTC. Its translation is CASARDRGPGANYGYTF.

The chain combines TRBV9 with TRBJ1-2; no clear D gene. Germline V lookup: CDR1 SGDLS, CDR2 YYNGEE. This CDR3 has 14 residues. Trimming left V 3 bases short and J 2 bases short, with 11 bases between. CDR3 sequence (DNA): TGTGCCAGCAGCGCCCACTCTCCAAACTATGGCTACACCTTC. It codes for CASSAHSPNYGYTF. Using reference TRBV9 and TRBJ1-2 for the parts outside the CDR3, the full variable domain is DSGVTQTPKHLITATGQRVTLRCSPRSGDLSVYWYQQSLDQGLQFLIQYYNGEERAKGNILERFSAQQFPDLHSELNLSSLELGDSALYFCASSAHSPNYGYTFGSGTRLTVV.

This chain links TRBV30 with TRBJ1-2, with D possibly being TRBD1 (5 bases). Germline V gene lookup returns CDR1 GTSNPN and CDR2 SVGIG (reference sequence). The CDR3 consists of 13 residues. Deletions cut 1 base from V and 4 bases from J, with 10 bases between. The CDR3 is CAWSAGTSYGYTF. The CDR3 DNA is TGTGCCTGGAGTGCAGGGACTTCCTATGGCTACACCTTC.

The genes are TRBV15 and TRBJ1-5; 9 bases agree with TRBD1. The J segment lost 7 bases and the V segment lost 5 bases, leaving 12 bases of the junction unmatched. CDR1 and CDR2 (germline): LNHNV, YYDKDF (reference sequence). The CDR3 is made up of 16 amino acids. The CDR3: CATSVTGTGYFQPQHF. The CDR3 nucleotides read TGTGCCACCAGCGTAACCGGGACAGGGTATTTCCAGCCCCAGCATTTT.

This chain links TRBV6-5 with TRBJ1-1, with unresolved D. This CDR3 is 14 amino acids long. Trimming shortened V by 6 bases and J by 4 bases, and 15 bases separated the two germline ends. Germline V gene sequence: CDR1 MNHEY, CDR2 SVGAGI. CDR3 loop: CASSRTHLSTEAFF. Written as DNA, the CDR3 is TGTGCCAGCAGCCGAACCCACTTGTCCACTGAAGCTTTCTTT.

V is TRBV18 and J is TRBJ2-5; TRBD1 matches 7 bases. The CDR3 loop spans 13 amino acids. With V trimmed by 6 bases and J by 3 bases, 4 bases remained unmatched. CDR1 and CDR2 (germline): KGHSH, LQKENI. CDR3 sequence reads: CASSTGTEETQYF. The CDR3 DNA is TGTGCCAGCTCCACTGGGACAGAAGAGACCCAGTACTTC.